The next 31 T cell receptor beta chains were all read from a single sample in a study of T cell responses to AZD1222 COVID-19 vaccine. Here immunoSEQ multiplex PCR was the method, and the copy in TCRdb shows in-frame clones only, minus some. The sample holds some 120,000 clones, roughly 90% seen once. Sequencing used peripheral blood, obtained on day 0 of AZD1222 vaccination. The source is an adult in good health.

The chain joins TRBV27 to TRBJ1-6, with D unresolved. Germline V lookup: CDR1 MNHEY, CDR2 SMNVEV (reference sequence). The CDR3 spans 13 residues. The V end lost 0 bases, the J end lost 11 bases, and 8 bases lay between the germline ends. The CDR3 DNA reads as TGTGCCAGCAGTTTATCACCAGATCCACCCCTCCACTTT. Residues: CASSLSPDPPLHF.

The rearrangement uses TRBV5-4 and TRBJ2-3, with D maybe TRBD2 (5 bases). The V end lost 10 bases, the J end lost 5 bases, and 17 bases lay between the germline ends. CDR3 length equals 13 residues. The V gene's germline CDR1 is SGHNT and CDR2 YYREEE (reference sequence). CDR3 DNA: TGTGCCCACCAGTCCGTCGGGGAAGATACGCAGTATTTT. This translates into CAHQSVGEDTQYF.

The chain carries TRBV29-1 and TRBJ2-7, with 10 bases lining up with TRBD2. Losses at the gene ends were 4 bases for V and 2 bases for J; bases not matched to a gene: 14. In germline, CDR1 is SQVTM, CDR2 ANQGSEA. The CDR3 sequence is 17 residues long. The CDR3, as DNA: TGCAGCGTTGCTTCGGGCCTAACCAGCGGGAGGGCCTACGAGCAGTACTTC. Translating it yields CSVASGLTSGRAYEQYF.

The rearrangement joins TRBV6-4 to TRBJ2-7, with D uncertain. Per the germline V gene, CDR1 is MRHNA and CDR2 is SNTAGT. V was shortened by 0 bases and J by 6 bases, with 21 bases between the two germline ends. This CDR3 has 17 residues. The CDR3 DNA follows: TGTGCCAGCAGTGACTCGAGACTCCACACGCCCAGCAGCGAGCAGTACTTC. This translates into CASSDSRLHTPSSEQYF.

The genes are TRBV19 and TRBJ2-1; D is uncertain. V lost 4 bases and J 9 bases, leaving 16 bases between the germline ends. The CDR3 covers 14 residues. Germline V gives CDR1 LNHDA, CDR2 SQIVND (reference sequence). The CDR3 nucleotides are TGTGCCAGTAGTAGGGGAAGCATTACGGGTGAGCAGTTCTTC. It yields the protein CASSRGSITGEQFF.

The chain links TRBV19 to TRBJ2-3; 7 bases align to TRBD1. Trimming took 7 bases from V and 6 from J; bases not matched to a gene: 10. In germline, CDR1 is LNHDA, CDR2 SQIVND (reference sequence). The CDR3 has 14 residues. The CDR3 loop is CASNRGRLADTQYF. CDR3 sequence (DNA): TGTGCCAGTAATAGGGGGCGTTTGGCGGATACGCAGTATTTT. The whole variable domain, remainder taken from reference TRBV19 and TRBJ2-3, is DGGITQSPKYLFRKEGQNVTLSCEQNLNHDAMYWYRQDPGQGLRLIYYSQIVNDFQKGDIAEGYSVSREKKESFPLTVTSAQKNPTAFYLCASNRGRLADTQYFGPGTRLTVL.

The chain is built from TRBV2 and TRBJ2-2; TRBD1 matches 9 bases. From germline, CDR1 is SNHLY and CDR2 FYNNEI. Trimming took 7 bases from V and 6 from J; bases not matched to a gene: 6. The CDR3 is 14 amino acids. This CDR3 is CASTGTGWAGELFF. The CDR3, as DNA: TGTGCCAGCACGGGGACAGGGTGGGCCGGGGAGCTGTTTTTT.

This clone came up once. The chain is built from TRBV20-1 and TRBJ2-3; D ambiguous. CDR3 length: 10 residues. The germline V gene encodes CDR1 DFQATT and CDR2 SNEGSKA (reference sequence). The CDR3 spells CSASTDTQYF. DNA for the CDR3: TGCAGCGCTTCCACAGATACGCAGTATTTT.

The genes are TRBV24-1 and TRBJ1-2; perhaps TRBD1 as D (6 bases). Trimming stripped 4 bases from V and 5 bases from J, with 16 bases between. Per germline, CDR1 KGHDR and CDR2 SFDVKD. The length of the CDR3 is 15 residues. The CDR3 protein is CATSEPGTSTYGYTF. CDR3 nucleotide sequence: TGTGCCACCAGTGAGCCTGGGACATCGACGTATGGCTACACCTTC.

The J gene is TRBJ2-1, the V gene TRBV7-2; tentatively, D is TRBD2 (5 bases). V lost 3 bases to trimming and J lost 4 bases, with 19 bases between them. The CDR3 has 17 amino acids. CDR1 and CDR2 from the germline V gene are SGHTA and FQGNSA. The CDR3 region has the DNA TGTGCCAGCAGCTTCTCTCCGGGGAAACGACTATACAATGAGCAGTTCTTC. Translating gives CASSFSPGKRLYNEQFF.

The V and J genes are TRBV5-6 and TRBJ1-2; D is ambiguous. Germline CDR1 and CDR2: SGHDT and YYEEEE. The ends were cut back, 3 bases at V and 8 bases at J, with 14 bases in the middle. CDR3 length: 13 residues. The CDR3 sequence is CASSWTAVRGYTF. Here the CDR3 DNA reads TGTGCCAGCAGCTGGACGGCTGTTCGAGGCTACACCTTC.

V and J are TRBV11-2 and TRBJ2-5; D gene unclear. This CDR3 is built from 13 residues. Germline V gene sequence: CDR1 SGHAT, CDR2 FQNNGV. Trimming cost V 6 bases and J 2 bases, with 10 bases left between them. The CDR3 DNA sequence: TGTGCCAGCAGGCGACCGGGTCAAGAGACCCAGTACTTC. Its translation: CASRRPGQETQYF.

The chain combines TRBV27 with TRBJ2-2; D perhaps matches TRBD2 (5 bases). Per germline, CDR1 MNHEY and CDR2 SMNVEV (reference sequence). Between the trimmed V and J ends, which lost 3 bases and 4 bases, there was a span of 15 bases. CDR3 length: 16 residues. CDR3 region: CASSLRGPTGTGELFF. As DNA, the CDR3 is TGTGCCAGCAGTTTGAGAGGGCCCACGGGCACCGGGGAGCTGTTTTTT.

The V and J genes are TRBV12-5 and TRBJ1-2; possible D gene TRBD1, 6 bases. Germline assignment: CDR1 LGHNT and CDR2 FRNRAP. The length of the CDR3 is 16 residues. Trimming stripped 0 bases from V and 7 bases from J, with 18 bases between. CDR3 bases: TGTGCTAGTGGTTTGGTACTTGACAGGTGGATTCTTGGCTACACCTTC. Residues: CASGLVLDRWILGYTF.

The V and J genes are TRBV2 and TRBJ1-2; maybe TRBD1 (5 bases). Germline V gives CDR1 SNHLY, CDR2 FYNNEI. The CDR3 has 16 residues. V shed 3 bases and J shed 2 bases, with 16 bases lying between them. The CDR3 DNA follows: TGTGCCAGCAGTGACGTAGGAGGGGCAGAGAACTATGGCTACACCTTC. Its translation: CASSDVGGAENYGYTF.

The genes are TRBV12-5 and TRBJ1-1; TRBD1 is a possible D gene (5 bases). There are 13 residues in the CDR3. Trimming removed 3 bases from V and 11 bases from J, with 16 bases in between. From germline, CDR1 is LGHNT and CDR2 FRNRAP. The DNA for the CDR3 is TGTGCTAGTGGTTTAAGCGGGCAGGGATCGGCTTTCTTT. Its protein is CASGLSGQGSAFF.

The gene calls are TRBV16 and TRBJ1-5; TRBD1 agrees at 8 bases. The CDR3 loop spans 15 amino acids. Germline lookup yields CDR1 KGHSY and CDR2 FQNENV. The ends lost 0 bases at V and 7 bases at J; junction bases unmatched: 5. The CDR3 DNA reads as TGTGCCAGCAGCCAATCCCGGACAGGGTTACAGCCCCAGCATTTT. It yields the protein CASSQSRTGLQPQHF.

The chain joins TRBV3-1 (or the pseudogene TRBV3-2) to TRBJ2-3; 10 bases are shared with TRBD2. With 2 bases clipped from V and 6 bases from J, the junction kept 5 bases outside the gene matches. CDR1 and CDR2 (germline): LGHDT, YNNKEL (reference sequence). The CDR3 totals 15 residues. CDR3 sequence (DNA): TGTGCCAGCAGCCAACCTAGCGGGAGTTTGGATACGCAGTATTTT. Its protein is CASSQPSGSLDTQYF.

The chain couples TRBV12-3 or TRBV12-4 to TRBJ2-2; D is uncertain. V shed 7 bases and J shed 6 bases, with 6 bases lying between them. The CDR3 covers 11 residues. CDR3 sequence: CASIVAGELFF. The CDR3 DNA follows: TGTGCCAGCATAGTGGCCGGGGAGCTGTTTTTT.

CDR3 bases: TGCAGCGTCATTGGGGGAGTCTCTGAAGCTTTCTTT. It specifies CSVIGGVSEAFF. The chain uses TRBV29-1 and TRBJ1-1; a possible D gene is TRBD1 (5 bases). Trimming pared 6 bases from V and 6 bases from J, leaving 14 bases between. Germline V CDR1 and CDR2: SQVTM, ANQGSEA. This CDR3 has 12 residues.

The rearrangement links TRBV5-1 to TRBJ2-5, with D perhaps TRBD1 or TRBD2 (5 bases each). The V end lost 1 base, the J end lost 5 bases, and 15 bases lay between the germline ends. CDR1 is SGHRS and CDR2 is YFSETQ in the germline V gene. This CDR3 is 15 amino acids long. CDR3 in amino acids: CASSLSGLVGETQYF. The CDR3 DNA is TGCGCCAGCAGCTTGTCGGGGCTAGTCGGGGAGACCCAGTACTTC.

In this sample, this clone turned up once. CDR3 sequence reads: CASSLEERERSNEQFF. Here the CDR3 DNA reads TGTGCCAGCAGCTTGGAGGAGCGGGAGAGGAGTAATGAGCAGTTCTTC. The chain joins TRBV5-8 to TRBJ2-1; TRBD2 aligns across 8 bases. V trimming: 0 bases; J trimming: 7 bases; junction bases outside the gene matches: 9. This CDR3 has 16 residues. Germline values: CDR1 SGHTS, CDR2 YDEGEE.

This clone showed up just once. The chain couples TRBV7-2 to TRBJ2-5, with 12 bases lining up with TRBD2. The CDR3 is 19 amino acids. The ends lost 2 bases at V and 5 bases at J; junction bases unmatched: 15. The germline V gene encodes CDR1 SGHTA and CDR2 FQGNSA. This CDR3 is CASSLMFSSGRAGLETQYF. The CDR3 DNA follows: TGTGCCAGCAGCTTAATGTTTTCTAGCGGGAGGGCCGGGTTGGAGACCCAGTACTTC. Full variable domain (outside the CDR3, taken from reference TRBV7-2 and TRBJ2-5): GAGVSQSPSNKVTEKGKDVELRCDPISGHTALYWYRQSLGQGLEFLIYFQGNSAPDKSGLPSDRFSAERTGGSVSTLTIQRTQQEDSAVYLCASSLMFSSGRAGLETQYFGPGTRLLVL.

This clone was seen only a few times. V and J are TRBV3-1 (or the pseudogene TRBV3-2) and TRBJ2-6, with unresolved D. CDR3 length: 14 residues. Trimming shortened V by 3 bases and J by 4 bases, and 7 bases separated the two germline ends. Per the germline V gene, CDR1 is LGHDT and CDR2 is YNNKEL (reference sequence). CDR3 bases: TGTGCCAGCAGCCAGAGTAGCGGGGCCAACGTCCTGACTTTC. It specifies CASSQSSGANVLTF.

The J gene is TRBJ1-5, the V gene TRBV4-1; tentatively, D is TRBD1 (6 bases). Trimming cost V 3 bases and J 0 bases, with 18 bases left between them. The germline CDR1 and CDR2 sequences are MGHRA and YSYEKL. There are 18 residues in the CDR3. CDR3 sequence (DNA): TGCGCCAGCAGCCATATTGGTAGCAGGGGTTATAGCAATCAGCCCCAGCATTTT. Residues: CASSHIGSRGYSNQPQHF.

The CDR3 is CATSSTVAGTQYF. In nucleotides, the CDR3 is TGTGCCACCAGCTCCACAGTGGCGGGTACGCAGTATTTT. This chain links TRBV15 with TRBJ2-3, with D possibly TRBD2 on 5 matching bases. Germline V gene sequence: CDR1 LNHNV, CDR2 YYDKDF (reference sequence). V lost 5 bases and J lost 8, with 14 bases in between. There are 13 residues in the CDR3. Variable domain in full (rest from reference TRBV15 and TRBJ2-3): DAMVIQNPRYQVTQFGKPVTLSCSQTLNHNVMYWYQQKSSQAPKLLFHYYDKDFNNEADTPDNFQSRRPNTSFCFLDIRSPGLGDTAMYLCATSSTVAGTQYFGPGTRLTVL.

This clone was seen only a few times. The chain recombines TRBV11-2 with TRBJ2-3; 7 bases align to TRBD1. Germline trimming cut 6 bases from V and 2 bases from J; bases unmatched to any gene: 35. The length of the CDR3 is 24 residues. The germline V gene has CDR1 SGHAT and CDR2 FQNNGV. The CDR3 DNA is TGTGCCAGCAGTTTTTTGACAGCCCTAAGCCTTTTTCTGGATGACAGGGAGTACACAGATACGCAGTATTTT. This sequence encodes CASSFLTALSLFLDDREYTDTQYF.

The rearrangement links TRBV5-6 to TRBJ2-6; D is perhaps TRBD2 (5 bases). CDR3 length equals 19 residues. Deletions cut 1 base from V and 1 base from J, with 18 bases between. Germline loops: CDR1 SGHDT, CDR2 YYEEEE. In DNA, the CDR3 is TGTGCCAGCAGCTTGAAACGGGGTCTGGTTTGGTCTGGGGCCAACGTCCTGACTTTC. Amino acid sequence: CASSLKRGLVWSGANVLTF.

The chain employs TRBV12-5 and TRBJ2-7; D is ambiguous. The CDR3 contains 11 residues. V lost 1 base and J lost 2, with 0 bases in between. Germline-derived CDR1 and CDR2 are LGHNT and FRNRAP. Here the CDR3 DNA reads TGTGCTAGTGGTTTGGCCTACGAGCAGTACTTC. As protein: CASGLAYEQYF.

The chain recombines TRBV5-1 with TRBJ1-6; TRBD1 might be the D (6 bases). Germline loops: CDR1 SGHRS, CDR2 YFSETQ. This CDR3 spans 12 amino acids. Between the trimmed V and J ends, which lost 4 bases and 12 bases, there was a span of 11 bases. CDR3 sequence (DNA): TGCGCCAGCAGCCCTAACAGGGAACCCCTCCACTTT. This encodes CASSPNREPLHF.

This CDR3 is CATSREDREPQHF. The DNA of the CDR3 is TGTGCCACCAGCAGAGAGGACAGGGAGCCCCAGCATTTT. The V and J genes are TRBV15 and TRBJ1-5, with 8 bases aligning to TRBD1. J lost 8 bases, V lost 0 bases, and 0 bases had no gene match. Germline-derived CDR1 and CDR2 are LNHNV and YYDKDF (reference sequence). The CDR3 sequence is 13 residues long.